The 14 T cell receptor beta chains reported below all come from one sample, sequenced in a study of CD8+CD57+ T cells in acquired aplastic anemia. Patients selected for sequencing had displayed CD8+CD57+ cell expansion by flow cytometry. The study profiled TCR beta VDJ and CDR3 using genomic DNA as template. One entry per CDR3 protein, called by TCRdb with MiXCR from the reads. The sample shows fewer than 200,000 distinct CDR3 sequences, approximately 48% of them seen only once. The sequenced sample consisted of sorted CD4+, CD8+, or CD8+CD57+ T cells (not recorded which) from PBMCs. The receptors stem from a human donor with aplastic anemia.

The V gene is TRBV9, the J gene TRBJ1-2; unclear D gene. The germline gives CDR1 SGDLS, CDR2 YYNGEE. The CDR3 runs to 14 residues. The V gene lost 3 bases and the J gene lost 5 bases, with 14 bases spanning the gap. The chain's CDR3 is CASSGIWVGYGYTF. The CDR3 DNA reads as TGTGCCAGCAGCGGCATCTGGGTGGGGTATGGCTACACCTTC.

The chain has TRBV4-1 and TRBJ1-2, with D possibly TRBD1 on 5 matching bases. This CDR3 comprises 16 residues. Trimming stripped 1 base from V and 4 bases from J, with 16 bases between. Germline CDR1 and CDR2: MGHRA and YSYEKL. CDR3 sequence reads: CASSQGRGLRGYGYTF. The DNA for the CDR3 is TGCGCCAGCAGCCAAGGAAGAGGGTTAAGGGGCTATGGCTACACCTTC.

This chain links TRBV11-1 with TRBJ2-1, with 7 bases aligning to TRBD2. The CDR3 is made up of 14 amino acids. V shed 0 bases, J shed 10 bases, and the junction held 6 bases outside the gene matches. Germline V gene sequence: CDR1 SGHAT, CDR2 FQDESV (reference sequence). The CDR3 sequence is CASSLARVSGEQFF. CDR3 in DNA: TGTGCCAGCAGCTTAGCGCGGGTTAGCGGGGAGCAGTTCTTC.

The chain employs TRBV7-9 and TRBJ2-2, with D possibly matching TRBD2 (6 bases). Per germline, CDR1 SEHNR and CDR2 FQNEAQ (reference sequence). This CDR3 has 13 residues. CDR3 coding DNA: TGTGGCGCGGGACTTCTAAACACCGGGGAGCTGTTTTTT. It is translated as CGAGLLNTGELFF. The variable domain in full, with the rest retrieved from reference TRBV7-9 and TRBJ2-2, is DTGVSQNPRHKITKRGQNVTFRCDPISEHNRLYWYRQTLGQGPEFLTYFQNEAQLEKSRLLSDRFSAERPKGSFSTLEIQRTEQGDSAMYLCGAGLLNTGELFFGEGSRLTVL.

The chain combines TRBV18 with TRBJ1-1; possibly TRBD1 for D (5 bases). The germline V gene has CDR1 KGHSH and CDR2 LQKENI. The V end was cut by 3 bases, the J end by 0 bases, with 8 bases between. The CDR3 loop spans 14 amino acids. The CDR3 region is CASSPMGVNTEAFF. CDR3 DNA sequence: TGTGCCAGCTCACCGATGGGGGTGAACACTGAAGCTTTCTTT.

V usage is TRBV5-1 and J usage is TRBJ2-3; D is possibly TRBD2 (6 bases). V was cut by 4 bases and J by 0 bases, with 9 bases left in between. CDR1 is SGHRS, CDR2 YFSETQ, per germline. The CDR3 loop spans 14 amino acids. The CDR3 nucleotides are TGCGCCAGCAGCAAAGGGACTAGCACAGATACGCAGTATTTT. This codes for CASSKGTSTDTQYF.

The CDR3 bases are TGTGCCAGCAGTTACAGAGGAGGCTACGAGCAGTACTTC. As protein: CASSYRGGYEQYF. The V and J genes are TRBV6-2 or TRBV6-3 and TRBJ2-7; possible D gene TRBD2, 5 bases. V lost 2 bases and J 3 bases, leaving 8 bases between the germline ends. In germline, CDR1 is MNHEY, CDR2 SVGEGT. CDR3 length equals 13 residues.

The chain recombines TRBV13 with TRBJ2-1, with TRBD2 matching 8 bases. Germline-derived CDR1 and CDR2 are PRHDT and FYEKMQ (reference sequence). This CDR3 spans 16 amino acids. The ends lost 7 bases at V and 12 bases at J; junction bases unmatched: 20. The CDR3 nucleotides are TGTGCCAGCACCGAGGCTAGCGGGCTACAGCGGGTCCGGCAGTTCTTC. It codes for CASTEASGLQRVRQFF.

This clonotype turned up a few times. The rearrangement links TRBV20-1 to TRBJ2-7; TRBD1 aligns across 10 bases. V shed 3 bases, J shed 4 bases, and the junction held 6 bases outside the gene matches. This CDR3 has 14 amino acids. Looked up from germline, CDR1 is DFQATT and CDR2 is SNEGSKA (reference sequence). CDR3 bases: TGCAGTGCTAGCGGGGACAGGGGAGCTTACGAGCAGTACTTC. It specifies CSASGDRGAYEQYF.

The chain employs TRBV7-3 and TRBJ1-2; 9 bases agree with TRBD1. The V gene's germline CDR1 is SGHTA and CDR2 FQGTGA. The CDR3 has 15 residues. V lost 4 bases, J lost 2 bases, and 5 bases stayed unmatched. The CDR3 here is CASSSYRGRNYGYTF. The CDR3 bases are TGTGCCAGCAGCTCCTACAGGGGGCGAAACTATGGCTACACCTTC.

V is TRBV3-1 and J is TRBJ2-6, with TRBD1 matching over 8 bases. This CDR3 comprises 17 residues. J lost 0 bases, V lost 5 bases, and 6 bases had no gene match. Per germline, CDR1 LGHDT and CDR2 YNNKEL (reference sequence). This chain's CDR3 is CASSFGQGNSGANVLTF. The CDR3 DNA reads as TGTGCCAGCAGCTTTGGACAGGGTAACTCTGGGGCCAACGTCCTGACTTTC.

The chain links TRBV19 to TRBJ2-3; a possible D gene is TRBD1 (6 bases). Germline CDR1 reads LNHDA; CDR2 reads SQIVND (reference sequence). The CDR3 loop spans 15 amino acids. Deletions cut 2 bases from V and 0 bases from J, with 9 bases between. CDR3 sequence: CASSIWGLSTDTQYF. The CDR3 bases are TGTGCCAGTAGTATATGGGGGCTTAGCACAGATACGCAGTATTTT.

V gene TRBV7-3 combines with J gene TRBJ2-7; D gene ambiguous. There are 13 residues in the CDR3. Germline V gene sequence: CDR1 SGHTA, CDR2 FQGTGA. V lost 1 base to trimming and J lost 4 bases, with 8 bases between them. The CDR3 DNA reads TGTGCCAGCAGCTTAAGGCCGAGGTACGAGCAGTACTTC. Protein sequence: CASSLRPRYEQYF.

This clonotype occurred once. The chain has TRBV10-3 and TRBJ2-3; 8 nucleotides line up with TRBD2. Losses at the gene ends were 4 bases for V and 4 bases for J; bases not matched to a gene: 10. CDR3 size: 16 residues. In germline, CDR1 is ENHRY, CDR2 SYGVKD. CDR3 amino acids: CAISGPRGLEPDTQYF. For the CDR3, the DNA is TGTGCCATCAGTGGACCCCGGGGACTAGAGCCAGATACGCAGTATTTT.